These 20 T cell receptor beta chains originate from one sample sequenced in a study of blood T cell repertoires in COVID-19. Clones were sequenced by immunoSEQ multiplex PCR, and TCRdb holds only the in-frame ones, with some missing. Among under 250,000 clones, 80% to 85% were seen once, and the ten largest hold more than 1.5%. Sequenced sample: peripheral blood. These receptors came from a woman aged 35 to 49 who had recovered from COVID-19.

The chain joins TRBV6-5 to TRBJ1-5, with 8 positions matching TRBD1. The CDR3 has 14 amino acids. CDR1 and CDR2 (germline): MNHEY, SVGAGI. Trimming took 6 bases from V and 5 from J; bases not matched to a gene: 6. CDR3 DNA sequence: TGTGCCAGCAGGATCGGACAGGGCCATCAGCCCCAGCATTTT. Protein product: CASRIGQGHQPQHF.

This chain joins TRBV7-2 and TRBJ1-2, with D perhaps matching TRBD1 (5 bases). The CDR3 runs to 14 residues. Germline CDR1 reads SGHTA; CDR2 reads FQGNSA. V was shortened by 5 bases and J by 4 bases, with 14 bases between the two germline ends. In nucleotides, the CDR3 is TGTGCCAGCAGCCCAGGACGGACACTCTATGGCTACACCTTC. Protein sequence: CASSPGRTLYGYTF.

The chain joins TRBV7-9 to TRBJ2-1, with 10 bases that match TRBD1. The V gene's germline CDR1 is SEHNR and CDR2 FQNEAQ (reference sequence). The CDR3 extends over 14 amino acids. J lost 8 bases, V lost 5 bases, and 6 bases had no gene match. The CDR3 protein is CASSGRDRGDEQFF. The CDR3 nucleotides are TGTGCCAGCAGCGGTCGGGACAGGGGCGATGAGCAGTTCTTC.

The gene calls are TRBV7-2 and TRBJ2-1; a weak D match, TRBD1 (5 bases). V lost 1 base and J 6 bases, leaving 13 bases between the germline ends. The CDR3 sequence is 15 residues long. The germline V gene has CDR1 SGHTA and CDR2 FQGNSA. The CDR3 loop is CASSLGTRLLNEQFF. CDR3 in DNA: TGTGCCAGCAGCTTAGGGACAAGGCTTCTCAATGAGCAGTTCTTC. Variable domain in full (rest from reference TRBV7-2 and TRBJ2-1): GAGVSQSPSNKVTEKGKDVELRCDPISGHTALYWYRQSLGQGLEFLIYFQGNSAPDKSGLPSDRFSAERTGGSVSTLTIQRTQQEDSAVYLCASSLGTRLLNEQFFGPGTRLTVL.

The genes are TRBV3-1 (or the pseudogene TRBV3-2) and TRBJ1-6, with a weak D call TRBD1 (6 bases). V was cut by 4 bases and J by 9 bases, with 13 bases left in between. The CDR3 length is 14 residues. In germline, CDR1 is LGHDT, CDR2 YNNKEL (reference sequence). The CDR3 DNA sequence: TGTGCCAGCAGCCCCCTGACAGGAACTTCACCCCTCCACTTT. It encodes CASSPLTGTSPLHF.

The chain is built from TRBV28 and TRBJ2-1; 13 bases align to TRBD2. V lost 5 bases, J lost 3 bases, and 7 bases stayed unmatched. The CDR3 totals 17 residues. Germline V CDR1 and CDR2: MDHEN, SYDVKM. This CDR3 reads CASSPTSGGAFYNEQFF. CDR3 bases: TGTGCCAGCAGTCCTACTAGCGGGGGGGCGTTCTACAATGAGCAGTTCTTC.

This clone was observed a handful of times. The CDR3 region is CASSVGQGVWGYTF. The CDR3, as DNA: TGCGCCAGCAGCGTAGGACAGGGCGTATGGGGCTACACCTTC. The genes are TRBV5-1 and TRBJ1-2; TRBD1 aligns across 8 bases. The CDR3 is 14 amino acids. The J segment lost 8 bases and the V segment lost 4 bases, leaving 10 bases of the junction unmatched. CDR1 is SGHRS and CDR2 is YFSETQ in the germline V gene.

The chain has TRBV5-6 and TRBJ2-1; 7 bases map to TRBD1. The germline CDR1 and CDR2 sequences are SGHDT and YYEEEE. The CDR3 length is 14 residues. V lost 3 bases and J lost 3; bases outside the gene matches: 3. CDR3 sequence: CASSSRGIYNEQFF. CDR3 coding DNA: TGTGCCAGCAGCTCCAGGGGGATCTACAATGAGCAGTTCTTC.

The table lists this clone with a count of one. This chain connects TRBV7-9 to TRBJ2-2; TRBD2 is a possible D gene (5 bases). V dropped 1 base and J dropped 7 bases, with 13 bases sitting between them. Germline V gene lookup returns CDR1 SEHNR and CDR2 FQNEAQ (reference sequence). The CDR3 is made up of 15 amino acids. The chain's CDR3 is CASSLGTGGDGELFF. CDR3 in DNA: TGTGCCAGCAGCTTAGGGACTGGAGGCGACGGGGAGCTGTTTTTT.

This sequence joins TRBV15 and TRBJ1-5; no reliable D call. The germline V gene encodes CDR1 LNHNV and CDR2 YYDKDF (reference sequence). The CDR3 is 17 residues long. V lost 1 base and J lost 6, with 19 bases in between. This chain's CDR3 is CATSRGGLGGGVQPQHF. The CDR3 region has the DNA TGTGCCACCAGCAGAGGGGGTCTAGGAGGAGGTGTTCAGCCCCAGCATTTT.

The chain links TRBV24-1 to TRBJ1-1; TRBD1 matches at 7 bases. This CDR3 has 14 amino acids. Looked up from germline, CDR1 is KGHDR and CDR2 is SFDVKD. The V gene end was trimmed by 7 bases and the J gene end by 3 bases; junction bases not matched to a gene: 7. In DNA form, the CDR3 reads TGTGCCACCAGGTCACAGGGGAGAGACACTGAAGCTTTCTTT. This encodes CATRSQGRDTEAFF.

The chain employs TRBV29-1 and TRBJ2-5; no definite D call. Trimming shortened V by 4 bases and J by 1 base, and 10 bases separated the two germline ends. Germline assignment: CDR1 SQVTM and CDR2 ANQGSEA. This CDR3 spans 13 amino acids. CDR3 DNA sequence: TGCAGCGTTGTGAGTCACCGCCAAGAGACCCAGTACTTC. This sequence encodes CSVVSHRQETQYF.

The chain employs TRBV2 and TRBJ1-1, with D tentatively TRBD1 (5 bases). Germline V CDR1 and CDR2: SNHLY, FYNNEI. V gave up 5 bases and J gave up 1 base, with 8 bases separating them. CDR3 length equals 13 residues. CDR3 nucleotide sequence: TGTGCCAGCAGTCCGACAGAGAACACTGAAGCTTTCTTT. Translation: CASSPTENTEAFF.

CDR3 amino acids: CASSLGSRGGGYTF. The CDR3 DNA sequence: TGTGCCAGCAGCTTGGGTAGTAGAGGGGGAGGCTACACCTTC. The V and J genes are TRBV5-6 and TRBJ1-2; D possibly corresponds to TRBD1 (6 bases). Trimming shortened V by 0 bases and J by 8 bases, and 14 bases separated the two germline ends. Germline assignment: CDR1 SGHDT and CDR2 YYEEEE. The length of the CDR3 is 14 residues.

The J gene is TRBJ2-7, the V gene TRBV4-1, with 8 bases that match TRBD1. This CDR3 has 14 residues. Germline values: CDR1 MGHRA, CDR2 YSYEKL. V lost 1 base to trimming and J lost 2 bases; unmatched junction nucleotides: 1. The CDR3 DNA reads TGCGCCAGCAGCCAAGGACAGGGGACCTACGAGCAGTACTTC. This codes for CASSQGQGTYEQYF.

The chain carries TRBV5-1 and TRBJ1-4; D not resolved. This CDR3 region has 15 residues. V lost 0 bases and J lost 4, with 10 bases in between. Germline values: CDR1 SGHRS, CDR2 YFSETQ. CDR3 residues: CASSLESTFNEKLFF. The CDR3 DNA is TGCGCCAGCAGCTTGGAGTCTACCTTTAATGAAAAACTGTTTTTT.

This rearrangement joins TRBV14 to TRBJ1-1; no reliable D call. The length of the CDR3 is 18 residues. Per the germline V gene, CDR1 is SGHDN and CDR2 is FVKESK. Trimming stripped 1 base from V and 1 base from J, with 19 bases between. The CDR3 loop is CASSQGSPFDSQNTEAFF. CDR3 DNA sequence: TGTGCCAGCAGCCAAGGGTCACCATTTGATAGCCAGAACACTGAAGCTTTCTTT.

This clone was recorded once. This specimen includes other DNA sequences encoding the same CDR3. The chain joins TRBV19 to TRBJ2-7; D possibly corresponds to TRBD1 (5 bases). The CDR3 sequence is 14 residues long. Trimming took 6 bases from V and 6 from J, leaving 18 bases between them. Germline-derived CDR1 and CDR2 are LNHDA and SQIVND (reference sequence). For the CDR3, the DNA is TGTGCCAGTAGCCCAGACAGTCCGTTGGGCGAGCAGTACTTC. Amino acid sequence: CASSPDSPLGEQYF.

Only a few counts were recorded for this clone. V and J are TRBV30 and TRBJ1-2, with D perhaps matching TRBD1 (5 bases). The CDR3 is 12 amino acids. Looked up from germline, CDR1 is GTSNPN and CDR2 is SVGIG (reference sequence). Trimming shortened V by 1 base and J by 6 bases, and 9 bases separated the two germline ends. CDR3 protein: CAWSGQTHGYTF. The CDR3 DNA reads as TGTGCCTGGAGTGGACAGACCCATGGCTACACCTTC.

V and J are TRBV7-6 and TRBJ2-1, with 8 bases lining up with TRBD1. The CDR3 extends over 15 amino acids. Trimming cost V 5 bases and J 4 bases; bases outside gene matches: 7. CDR1 SGHVS and CDR2 FNYEAQ come from the germline V gene. The CDR3 nucleotides are TGTGCCAGCAGCGCCGGACAGGGATTGTACAATGAGCAGTTCTTC. Translating it yields CASSAGQGLYNEQFF.